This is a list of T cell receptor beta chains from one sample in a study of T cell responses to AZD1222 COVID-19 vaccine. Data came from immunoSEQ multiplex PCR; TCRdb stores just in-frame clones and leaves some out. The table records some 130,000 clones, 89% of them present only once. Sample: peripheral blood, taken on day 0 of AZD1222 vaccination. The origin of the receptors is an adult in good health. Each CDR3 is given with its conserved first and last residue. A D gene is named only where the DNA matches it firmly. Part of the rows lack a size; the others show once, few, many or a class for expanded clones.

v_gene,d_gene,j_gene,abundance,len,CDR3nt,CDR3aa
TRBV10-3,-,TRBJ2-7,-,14,TGTGCCATACGCCCTTTGGCCGCCCGCGACGAGCAGTACTTC,CAIRPLAARDEQYF
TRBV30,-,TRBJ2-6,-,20,TGTGCCTGGAGTGCCCCTGACGTGAGCAGGTCCAACTCTGGGGCCAACGTCCTGACTTTC,CAWSAPDVSRSNSGANVLTF
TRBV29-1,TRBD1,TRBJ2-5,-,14,TGCAGCGCCGGACCCGCTACAGGGGAGAGGACCCAGTACTTC,CSAGPATGERTQYF
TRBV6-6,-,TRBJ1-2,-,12,TGTGCCAGCACCCCAAGGGGGAACGGCTACACCTTC,CASTPRGNGYTF
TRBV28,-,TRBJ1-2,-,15,TGTGCCAGCACAACGGGACACCTCTCCGGCTATGGCTACACCTTC,CASTTGHLSGYGYTF
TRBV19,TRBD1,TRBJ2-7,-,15,TGTGCCAGTAGTCTCTCTCGGGGACAGACCTACGAGCAGTACTTC,CASSLSRGQTYEQYF
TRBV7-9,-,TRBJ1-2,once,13,TGTGCCAGCAGCGACACCGGTTTCTATGGCTACACCTTC,CASSDTGFYGYTF
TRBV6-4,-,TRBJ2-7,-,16,TGTGCCAGCAGTGACCCTCCGGGGGAGGCTAACTACGAGCAGTACTTC,CASSDPPGEANYEQYF
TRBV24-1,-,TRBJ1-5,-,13,TGTGCCACCAGTATGACAGGCGACCAGCCCCAGCATTTT,CATSMTGDQPQHF
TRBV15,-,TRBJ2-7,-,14,TGTGCCACCAGCAGAGAAGGGGGAGACTACGAGCAGTACTTC,CATSREGGDYEQYF
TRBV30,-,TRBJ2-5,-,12,TGTGCCTGGAGTAGACTCCAAGAGACCCAGTACTTC,CAWSRLQETQYF
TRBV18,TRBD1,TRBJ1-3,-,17,TGTGCCAGCTCACCATGGAGACAGGGGATCTCTGGAAACACCATATATTTT,CASSPWRQGISGNTIYF
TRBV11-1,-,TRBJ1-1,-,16,TGTGCCAGCAGCTTAGCGCGGAAGGGTTTGAACACTGAAGCTTTCTTT,CASSLARKGLNTEAFF
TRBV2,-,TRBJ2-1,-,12,TGTGCCAGCAGGCCCGGGGGCTGGGAGCAGTTCTTC,CASRPGGWEQFF
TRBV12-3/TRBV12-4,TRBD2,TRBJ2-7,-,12,TGTGCCAGCAGTTCCGGGGGGGGCGTTTTGTACTTC,CASSSGGGVLYF
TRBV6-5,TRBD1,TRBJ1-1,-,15,TGTGCCAGCAGTTACTCGACAGGGATGGTAACTGAAGCTTTCTTT,CASSYSTGMVTEAFF
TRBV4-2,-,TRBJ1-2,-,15,TGTGCCAGCAGCCAAGATTCCTTCGGGGGTTATGGCTACACCTTC,CASSQDSFGGYGYTF
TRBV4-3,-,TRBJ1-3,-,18,TGCGCCAGCAGCCAAGATCGGGTCTGGGTTCTATCTGGAAACACCATATATTTT,CASSQDRVWVLSGNTIYF
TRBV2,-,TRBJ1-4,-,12,TGTGCCAGCGTGACAGGAAATGAAAAACTGTTTTTT,CASVTGNEKLFF
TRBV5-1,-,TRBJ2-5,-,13,TGCGCCAGCAGCTTGGGGGAGGAGGGGACCCAGTACTTC,CASSLGEEGTQYF
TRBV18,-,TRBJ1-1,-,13,TGTGCCAGCTCACAGGACAGGAACACTGAAGCTTTCTTT,CASSQDRNTEAFF
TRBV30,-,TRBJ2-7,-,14,TGTGCCTGGACCCGAAACCCCGGGAGCAAGGAGCAGTACTTC,CAWTRNPGSKEQYF
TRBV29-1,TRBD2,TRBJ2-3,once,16,TGCAGCGGGAAAGGACTAGCGGTATACGGCACAGATACGCAGTATTTT,CSGKGLAVYGTDTQYF
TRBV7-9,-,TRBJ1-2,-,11,TGTGCCAGCAGCTTCCGGGGCGGCTACACCTTC,CASSFRGGYTF
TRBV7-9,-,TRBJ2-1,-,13,TGTGCCAGCAGCTTAGTGCCAGGAGGTGAGCAGTTCTTC,CASSLVPGGEQFF
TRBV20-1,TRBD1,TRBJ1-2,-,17,TGCAGTGCTAGTGATCCTTCGACAGGGAGTCGTAACTATGGCTACACCTTC,CSASDPSTGSRNYGYTF
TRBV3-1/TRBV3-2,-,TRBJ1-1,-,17,TGTGCCAGCAGCCAAGGAATCGTAGGCCGACCACACACTGAAGCTTTCTTT,CASSQGIVGRPHTEAFF
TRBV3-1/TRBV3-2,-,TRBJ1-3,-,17,TGTGCCAGCAGCCCAAGGGTCCGTTCATCCTCTGGAAACACCATATATTTT,CASSPRVRSSSGNTIYF
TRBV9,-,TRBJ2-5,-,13,TGTGCCAGCAGCAGGGGGACGGAAGAGACCCAGTACTTC,CASSRGTEETQYF
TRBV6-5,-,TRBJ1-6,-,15,TGTGCCAGCAGTTACGGTGGCGGACCCTTGCTACCCCTCCACTTT,CASSYGGGPLLPLHF
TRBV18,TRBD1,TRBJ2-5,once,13,TGTGCCAGCTCCGCGACAGGGAAAGAGACCCAGTACTTC,CASSATGKETQYF
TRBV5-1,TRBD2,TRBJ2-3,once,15,TGCGCCAGCAGCTCGGGAAGCGGGGGAAAAGATACGCAGTATTTT,CASSSGSGGKDTQYF
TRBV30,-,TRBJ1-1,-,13,TGTGCCTGGAGTCGCAGCCTCAACACTGAAGCTTTCTTT,CAWSRSLNTEAFF